One and the same sample provided the 13 T cell receptor beta chains below, sequenced in a study of cytotoxic CD8 clonotypes in ibrutinib-treated CLL. Generated by immunoSEQ multiplex PCR, the TCRdb table keeps only in-frame clones and is missing some. The table records some 160,000 clones, about four fifths of them present only once. The sample in question was PBMCs, obtained after 12 months of ibrutinib treatment. The receptors shown here come from a human donor with chronic lymphocytic leukemia.

The rearrangement uses TRBV11-3 and TRBJ2-5; 9 bases are a match to TRBD2. The J call is in doubt because the DNA end fits TRBJ2-7 better. The CDR3 length is 14 residues. From germline, CDR1 is SGHNT and CDR2 YENEEA. This CDR3 is CASSPTSGQYEQYF. In DNA form, the CDR3 reads TGTGCCAGCAGCCCGACTAGCGGACAATACGAGCAGTACTTC.

The table lists this clone with a few counts. This chain joins TRBV2 and TRBJ1-5; 8 bases are shared with TRBD1. V lost 6 bases, J lost 5 bases, and 3 bases stayed unmatched. The V gene's germline CDR1 is SNHLY and CDR2 FYNNEI. This CDR3 has 13 residues. The CDR3 loop is CASRTGEDQPQHF. The CDR3 DNA is TGTGCCAGCAGGACAGGGGAGGATCAGCCCCAGCATTTT.

DNA for the CDR3: TGTGCCAGCAGCCCGCTCTCCGGGACACCTAATTCACCCCTCCACTTT. It translates to CASSPLSGTPNSPLHF. This chain joins TRBV7-2 and TRBJ1-6; D may be TRBD1 (6 bases). V was cut by 5 bases and J by 6 bases, with 17 bases left in between. CDR3 length equals 16 residues. Germline-derived CDR1 and CDR2 are SGHTA and FQGNSA.

The gene calls are TRBV15 and TRBJ2-1; 11 nucleotides align to TRBD2. This CDR3 has 16 residues. Germline V gene data show CDR1 as LNHNV and CDR2 as YYDKDF (reference sequence). V lost 2 bases to trimming and J lost 5 bases; unmatched junction nucleotides: 5. The CDR3 DNA reads as TGTGCCACCAGCAGAAAGACTAGCGGGGTGAACAATGAGCAGTTCTTC. Translating gives CATSRKTSGVNNEQFF.

The J gene is TRBJ1-1, the V gene TRBV15, with unresolved D. Trimming removed 0 bases at V and 0 bases at J, with 17 bases between. This CDR3 contains 18 residues. CDR1 is LNHNV and CDR2 is YYDKDF in the germline V gene (reference sequence). CDR3 DNA: TGTGCCACCAGCAGAGACCCGCGGGTCACAGCAATGAACACTGAAGCTTTCTTT. Encoded protein: CATSRDPRVTAMNTEAFF. The full variable domain, in which reference TRBV15 and TRBJ1-1 provide the parts outside the CDR3, is DAMVIQNPRYQVTQFGKPVTLSCSQTLNHNVMYWYQQKSSQAPKLLFHYYDKDFNNEADTPDNFQSRRPNTSFCFLDIRSPGLGDTAMYLCATSRDPRVTAMNTEAFFGQGTRLTVV.

V is TRBV27 and J is TRBJ2-1; possibly TRBD2 for D (7 bases). The CDR3 is 18 amino acids. Trimming took off 7 bases at V and 0 bases at J, with 22 bases between the two ends. The germline gives CDR1 MNHEY, CDR2 SMNVEV (reference sequence). The CDR3 DNA is TGTGCCAGCAACCCGGAGAGGGAGGGGGTGAGCTCCTACAATGAGCAGTTCTTC. Translation: CASNPEREGVSSYNEQFF.

The V and J genes are TRBV2 and TRBJ2-6; D ambiguous. The CDR3 totals 16 residues. In germline, CDR1 is SNHLY, CDR2 FYNNEI. Deletions cut 3 bases from V and 2 bases from J, with 11 bases between. CDR3 in amino acids: CASSDSWVTGANVLTF. CDR3 DNA: TGTGCCAGCAGTGATTCATGGGTCACTGGGGCCAACGTCCTGACTTTC. The full variable domain, rest sourced from reference TRBV2 and TRBJ2-6, is EPEVTQTPSHQVTQMGQEVILRCVPISNHLYFYWYRQILGQKVEFLVSFYNNEISEKSEIFDDQFSVERPDGSNFTLKIRSTKLEDSAMYFCASSDSWVTGANVLTFGAGSRLTVL.

The chain has TRBV13 and TRBJ2-1; D is unresolved. Per germline, CDR1 PRHDT and CDR2 FYEKMQ (reference sequence). V was clipped by 4 bases and J by 9 bases, with 16 bases between them. The CDR3 sequence is 14 residues long. This chain's CDR3 is CASSSSQGPGEQFF. CDR3 DNA: TGTGCCAGCAGCTCCTCTCAAGGGCCCGGTGAGCAGTTCTTC.

This chain connects TRBV7-8 to TRBJ2-1; D gene unclear. CDR1 is SGHVS and CDR2 is FQNEAQ in the germline V gene. V was clipped by 5 bases and J by 0 bases, with 8 bases between them. CDR3 length equals 14 residues. The CDR3 DNA is TGTGCCAGCAGCCGGTTCGGCTCCTACAATGAGCAGTTCTTC. As protein: CASSRFGSYNEQFF.

This clone has more than one count but fewer than ten. The rearrangement joins TRBV7-2 to TRBJ1-2; D not resolved. The germline gives CDR1 SGHTA, CDR2 FQGNSA. Deletions cut 1 base from V and 8 bases from J, with 11 bases between. The CDR3 has 13 residues. The CDR3 bases are TGTGCCAGCAGCTTAGGGCAGAATAGCGGCTACACCTTC. Its protein is CASSLGQNSGYTF.

For this clone: This may stem from a read error, because a much larger clone lies one nucleotide away. The chain recombines TRBV6-6 with TRBJ2-3; D gene ambiguous. This CDR3 region has 14 residues. Germline V CDR1 and CDR2: MNHNY, SVGAGI (reference sequence). In DNA form, the CDR3 reads TGTGTCAGCAGTTACACGGTTAGCACAGATACGCAGTATTTT. Translation: CVSSYTVSTDTQYF.

The table lists this clone with a few counts. In nucleotides, the CDR3 is TGTGCCAGCAGTGAAGCGAGCGGGAACACCGGGGAGCTGTTTTTT. Translating gives CASSEASGNTGELFF. The chain is built from TRBV2 and TRBJ2-2, with a weak D call TRBD2 (5 bases). CDR1 SNHLY and CDR2 FYNNEI come from the germline V gene. V dropped 0 bases and J dropped 1 base, with 6 bases sitting between them. This CDR3 contains 15 residues.

This clone has just one count. The rearrangement uses TRBV7-2 and TRBJ1-2, with D possibly being TRBD1 (6 bases). Per the germline V gene, CDR1 is SGHTA and CDR2 is FQGNSA. CDR3 length: 14 amino acids. Trimming left V 5 bases short and J 0 bases short, with 10 bases between. CDR3 protein: CASSPGAANYGYTF. Here the CDR3 DNA reads TGTGCCAGCAGCCCAGGGGCAGCTAACTATGGCTACACCTTC.